This TCR beta chain was recovered during a study of blood T cells in healthy people across ages. Findings and caveats of the study: Both higher diversity and more naive CD4+ cells marked long-lived donors when set against aged donors.

The authors ran a second PCR of 7 to 11 cycles using a sample-barcoded 5' primer and a J-beta primer mix. All cDNA molecules were each tagged by a template-switch adaptor with 12 random nucleotides. One entry per CDR3 protein, called by TCRdb with MiXCR from the 5' RACE reads. The data show approximately 1,100,000 distinct CDR3 sequences, more than 40% seen once. Germline CDR1 SQVTM, CDR2 ANQGSEA. With V trimmed by 3 bases and J by 7 bases, 5 bases remained unmatched. The CDR3 covers 14 residues. This clonotype appeared a few times. Its antigen is undetermined. Per-sample yields of isolated PBMCs were at least 6 million.

The sequenced sample was blood. The chain recombines TRBV29-1 with TRBJ2-1; 11 bases are shared with TRBD1. This TCR was recovered from an older woman in good health. The CDR3 is CSVDGQGAWNEQFF. CDR3 in DNA: TGCAGCGTTGATGGACAGGGGGCCTGGAATGAGCAGTTCTTC.